Listed below are T cell receptor beta chains from one sample, sequenced in a study of control samples from healthy donors and cancer patients. Using immunoSEQ multiplex PCR, the repertoire was profiled, and TCRdb retains in-frame clones only, with some absent. Of about 140,000 clones in the sample, 94% were seen once. The sample taken for sequencing was blood. The receptors here all came from a man between 40 and 49 years old in good health. Both conserved end residues are part of each CDR3. Each record gives: J gene, V gene, D gene, clone size, CDR3 protein, CDR3 DNA. A D gene is named only where the DNA matches it firmly. Clone size is shown for a subset of rows, as once, few, many or a class of expanded clone.

J: TRBJ2-7; V: TRBV6-5; D: TRBD2; size: NA; CDR3: CASRGLGLASYEQYF; DNA: TGTGCCAGCAGAGGTCTGGGACTAGCTTCCTACGAGCAGTACTTC
J: TRBJ1-4; V: TRBV5-6; D: NA; size: NA; CDR3: CASRVAGPGEKLFF; DNA: TGTGCCAGCAGAGTGGCGGGTCCGGGTGAAAAACTGTTTTTT
J: TRBJ1-2; V: TRBV18; D: NA; size: NA; CDR3: CASSPSRRAPLTF; DNA: TGTGCCAGCTCACCCTCCCGGCGGGCACCTCTCACCTTC
J: TRBJ2-7; V: TRBV10-3; D: TRBD1; size: NA; CDR3: CAISETLIRDRAHEQYF; DNA: TGTGCCATCAGTGAGACCTTGATTCGGGACAGGGCCCACGAGCAGTACTTC
J: TRBJ2-7; V: TRBV29-1; D: TRBD1; size: NA; CDR3: CSVGIYRDRVNEQYF; DNA: TGCAGCGTTGGAATATATCGGGACAGGGTTAACGAGCAGTACTTC
J: TRBJ1-1; V: TRBV7-2; D: TRBD1; size: NA; CDR3: CASSFQIGTGEAFF; DNA: TGTGCCAGCAGCTTTCAAATCGGGACAGGGGAAGCTTTCTTT
J: TRBJ1-5; V: TRBV6-5; D: NA; size: NA; CDR3: CASSPRGESNQPQHF; DNA: TGTGCCAGCAGTCCTAGGGGGGAAAGCAATCAGCCCCAGCATTTT
J: TRBJ1-6; V: TRBV10-3; D: NA; size: NA; CDR3: CAISGYNSPLHF; DNA: TGTGCCATCAGTGGCTATAATTCACCCCTCCACTTT
J: TRBJ2-2; V: TRBV9; D: NA; size: NA; CDR3: CASSVEGSAAGELFF; DNA: TGTGCCAGCAGCGTAGAAGGTAGCGCGGCCGGGGAGCTGTTTTTT
J: TRBJ2-2; V: TRBV6-4; D: NA; size: NA; CDR3: CASSLKSAGELFF; DNA: TGTGCCAGCAGTCTAAAGTCCGCCGGGGAGCTGTTTTTT
J: TRBJ1-2; V: TRBV6-1; D: NA; size: once; CDR3: CASSEREGFFGYTF; DNA: TGTGCCAGCAGTGAACGTGAGGGGTTCTTCGGCTACACCTTC
J: TRBJ1-6; V: TRBV7-9; D: TRBD1; size: NA; CDR3: CASSRQGSLPLHF; DNA: TGTGCCAGCAGCCGACAGGGATCTTTACCCCTCCACTTT
J: TRBJ1-1; V: TRBV6-5; D: NA; size: NA; CDR3: CASSSGLNTEAFF; DNA: TGTGCCAGCAGTTCCGGTCTGAATACTGAAGCTTTCTTT
J: TRBJ2-2; V: TRBV5-5; D: TRBD2; size: NA; CDR3: CASSYGTSGRTGELFF; DNA: TGTGCCAGCAGCTATGGGACTAGCGGGCGGACCGGGGAGCTGTTTTTT
J: TRBJ1-2; V: TRBV6-5; D: TRBD1; size: NA; CDR3: CASRMTGKDGYTF; DNA: TGTGCCAGCAGAATGACAGGGAAGGACGGCTACACCTTC
J: TRBJ2-7; V: TRBV14; D: TRBD1; size: NA; CDR3: CASSRRDRAYEQYF; DNA: TGTGCCAGCAGCCGCCGCGACAGGGCCTACGAGCAGTACTTC
J: TRBJ2-1; V: TRBV6-5; D: NA; size: NA; CDR3: CASSYPSDWGNEQFF; DNA: TGTGCCAGCAGTTACCCTAGCGACTGGGGCAATGAGCAGTTCTTC
J: TRBJ1-1; V: TRBV28; D: NA; size: NA; CDR3: CASSTQGRVTEAFF; DNA: TGTGCCAGCAGTACCCAGGGCCGGGTCACTGAAGCTTTCTTT
J: TRBJ1-5; V: TRBV27; D: NA; size: NA; CDR3: CASSPGMSNQPQHF; DNA: TGTGCCAGCAGTCCAGGCATGAGCAATCAGCCCCAGCATTTT
J: TRBJ1-5; V: TRBV7-9; D: NA; size: NA; CDR3: CASSFAGRGTYQPQHF; DNA: TGTGCCAGCAGCTTCGCCGGCCGGGGGACGTATCAGCCCCAGCATTTT
J: TRBJ1-5; V: TRBV9; D: NA; size: NA; CDR3: CASSGRGGNQPQHF; DNA: TGTGCCAGCAGCGGGAGAGGGGGTAATCAGCCCCAGCATTTT
J: TRBJ2-1; V: TRBV5-1; D: TRBD1; size: NA; CDR3: CASSLGTGNKAYNEQFF; DNA: TGCGCCAGCAGCTTGGGGACAGGGAATAAGGCCTACAATGAGCAGTTCTTC
J: TRBJ1-2; V: TRBV2; D: NA; size: NA; CDR3: CATEGENYGYTF; DNA: TGTGCCACTGAGGGTGAGAACTATGGCTACACCTTC
J: TRBJ1-4; V: TRBV30; D: TRBD1; size: NA; CDR3: CAWDQGGPATNEKLFF; DNA: TGTGCCTGGGATCAGGGGGGACCCGCAACTAATGAAAAACTGTTTTTT
J: TRBJ1-2; V: TRBV29-1; D: NA; size: NA; CDR3: CSGQLQVYGYTF; DNA: TGCAGCGGCCAACTACAGGTCTATGGCTACACCTTC
J: TRBJ1-3; V: TRBV9; D: NA; size: NA; CDR3: CASSVSGKFSGNTIYF; DNA: TGTGCCAGCAGCGTATCGGGAAAATTCTCTGGAAACACCATATATTTT
J: TRBJ1-5; V: TRBV9; D: TRBD1; size: NA; CDR3: CASSVGNPQGRNQPQHF; DNA: TGTGCCAGCAGCGTAGGCAACCCACAGGGGCGGAATCAGCCCCAGCATTTT
J: TRBJ2-1; V: TRBV13; D: NA; size: NA; CDR3: CASSHPSGGPGYEQFF; DNA: TGTGCCAGCAGCCATCCTTCTGGGGGGCCTGGATATGAGCAGTTCTTC
J: TRBJ2-2; V: TRBV7-3; D: TRBD1; size: NA; CDR3: CASSLGQGNTGELFF; DNA: TGTGCCAGCAGCCTTGGACAGGGGAACACCGGGGAGCTGTTTTTT
J: TRBJ1-1; V: TRBV18; D: NA; size: NA; CDR3: CASSPDIVTEAFF; DNA: TGTGCCAGCTCACCTGACATAGTCACTGAAGCTTTCTTT
J: TRBJ1-1; V: TRBV6-1; D: NA; size: NA; CDR3: CASSVSLQEKGERTEAFF; DNA: TGTGCCAGCAGTGTCAGCCTACAGGAAAAGGGGGAAAGGACTGAAGCTTTCTTT
J: TRBJ2-2; V: TRBV12-2; D: NA; size: NA; CDR3: CASRFQGTSGGEANTGELFF; DNA: TGTGCAAGTCGCTTCCAGGGGACCTCGGGTGGAGAAGCGAACACCGGGGAGCTGTTTTTT
J: TRBJ2-7; V: TRBV5-1; D: TRBD1; size: NA; CDR3: CASRTGGVAEQYF; DNA: TGCGCCAGCAGGACAGGGGGGGTAGCCGAGCAGTACTTC
J: TRBJ2-1; V: TRBV7-9; D: NA; size: NA; CDR3: CASSLDSNNEQFF; DNA: TGTGCCAGCAGCTTAGACTCAAACAATGAGCAGTTCTTC
J: TRBJ1-2; V: TRBV5-6; D: NA; size: NA; CDR3: CASSFGGTNYGYTF; DNA: TGTGCCAGCAGCTTTGGGGGAACTAACTATGGCTACACCTTC
J: TRBJ2-2; V: TRBV27; D: NA; size: once; CDR3: CASSLFHFHTGELFF; DNA: TGTGCCAGCAGTTTATTTCACTTCCACACCGGGGAGCTGTTTTTT
J: TRBJ2-7; V: TRBV6-6; D: NA; size: NA; CDR3: CASSPTDVYEQYF; DNA: TGTGCCAGCAGTCCTACGGATGTTTACGAGCAGTACTTC
J: TRBJ2-5; V: TRBV5-6; D: NA; size: NA; CDR3: CASSLVNLRGQYF; DNA: TGTGCCAGCAGCTTGGTGAACCTGAGGGGCCAGTACTTC
J: TRBJ2-7; V: TRBV18; D: TRBD1; size: once; CDR3: CASSSYRGSYEQYF; DNA: TGTGCCAGCTCATCGTACAGGGGGAGTTACGAGCAGTACTTC
J: TRBJ2-1; V: TRBV10-3; D: TRBD2; size: NA; CDR3: CAISVLAGDRQSSYNEQFF; DNA: TGTGCCATCAGTGTACTAGCGGGGGACCGCCAAAGCTCCTACAATGAGCAGTTCTTC
J: TRBJ2-1; V: TRBV6-4; D: NA; size: NA; CDR3: CASSDSENDLQFF; DNA: TGTGCCAGCAGTGACTCGGAAAACGACCTGCAGTTCTTC
J: TRBJ1-1; V: TRBV2; D: NA; size: NA; CDR3: CASSDRKNTEAFF; DNA: TGTGCCAGCAGCGACAGGAAGAACACTGAAGCTTTCTTT
J: TRBJ2-7; V: TRBV28; D: TRBD2; size: NA; CDR3: CASSFQLAGARGEQYF; DNA: TGTGCCAGCAGTTTTCAATTAGCGGGAGCGCGGGGCGAGCAGTACTTC
J: TRBJ2-7; V: TRBV5-4; D: NA; size: NA; CDR3: CASSLDGSGSYEQYF; DNA: TGTGCCAGCAGCTTGGACGGGAGCGGGTCCTACGAGCAGTACTTC
J: TRBJ2-7; V: TRBV6-2/TRBV6-3; D: NA; size: NA; CDR3: CASSSTGISYEQYF; DNA: TGTGCCAGCAGTTCCACGGGGATCTCCTACGAGCAGTACTTC
J: TRBJ1-1; V: TRBV18; D: TRBD1; size: NA; CDR3: CASSPEGQALVTEAFF; DNA: TGTGCCAGCTCCCCTGAAGGACAGGCTCTTGTCACTGAAGCTTTCTTT
J: TRBJ2-6; V: TRBV15; D: NA; size: NA; CDR3: CATSRDMGLGGANVLTF; DNA: TGTGCCACCAGCAGAGATATGGGCCTGGGGGGGGCCAACGTCCTGACTTTC
J: TRBJ1-6; V: TRBV27; D: NA; size: NA; CDR3: CASSHPRGTSYNSPLHF; DNA: TGTGCCAGCAGTCATCCCAGGGGCACGTCCTATAATTCACCCCTCCACTTT